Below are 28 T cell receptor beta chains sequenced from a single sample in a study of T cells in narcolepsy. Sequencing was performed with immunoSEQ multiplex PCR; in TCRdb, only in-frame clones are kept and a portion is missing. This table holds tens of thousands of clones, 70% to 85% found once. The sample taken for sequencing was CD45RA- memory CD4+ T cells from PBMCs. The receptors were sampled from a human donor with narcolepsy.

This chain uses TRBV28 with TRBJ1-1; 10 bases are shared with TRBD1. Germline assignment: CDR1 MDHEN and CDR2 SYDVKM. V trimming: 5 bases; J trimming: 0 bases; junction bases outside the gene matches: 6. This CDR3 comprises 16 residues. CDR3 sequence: CASSTPGQGMNTEAFF. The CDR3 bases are TGTGCCAGCAGTACCCCGGGACAGGGGATGAACACTGAAGCTTTCTTT.

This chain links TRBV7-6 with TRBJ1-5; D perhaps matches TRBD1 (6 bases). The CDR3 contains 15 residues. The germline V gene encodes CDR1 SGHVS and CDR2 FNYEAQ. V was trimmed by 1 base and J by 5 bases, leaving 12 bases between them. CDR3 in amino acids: CASSLEGGSDQPQHF. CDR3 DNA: TGTGCCAGCAGCTTAGAGGGGGGTTCAGATCAGCCCCAGCATTTT.

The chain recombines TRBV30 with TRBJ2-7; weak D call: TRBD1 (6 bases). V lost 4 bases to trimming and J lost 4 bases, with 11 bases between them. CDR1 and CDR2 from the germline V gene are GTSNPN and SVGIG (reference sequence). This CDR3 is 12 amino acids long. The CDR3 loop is CAWKQGSYEQYF. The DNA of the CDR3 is TGTGCCTGGAAACAGGGATCTTACGAGCAGTACTTC. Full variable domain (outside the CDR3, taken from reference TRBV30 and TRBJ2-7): SQTIHQWPATLVQPVGSPLSLECTVEGTSNPNLYWYRQAAGRGLQLLFYSVGIGQISSEVPQNLSASRPQDRQFILSSKKLLLSDSGFYLCAWKQGSYEQYFGPGTRLTVT.

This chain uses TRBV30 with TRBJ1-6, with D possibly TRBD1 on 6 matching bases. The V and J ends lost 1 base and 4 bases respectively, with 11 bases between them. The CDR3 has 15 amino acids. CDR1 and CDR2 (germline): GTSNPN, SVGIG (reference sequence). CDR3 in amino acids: CAWSAKTGYNSPLHF. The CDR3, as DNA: TGTGCCTGGAGTGCCAAGACAGGTTATAATTCACCCCTCCACTTT.

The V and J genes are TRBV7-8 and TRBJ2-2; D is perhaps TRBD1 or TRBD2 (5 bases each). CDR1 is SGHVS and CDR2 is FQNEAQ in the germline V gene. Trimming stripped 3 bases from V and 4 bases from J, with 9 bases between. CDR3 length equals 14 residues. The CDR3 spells CASSFTGGTGELFF. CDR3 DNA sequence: TGTGCCAGCAGCTTTACTGGGGGCACCGGGGAGCTGTTTTTT.

The CDR3 DNA reads as TGTGCCAGCAGCCCCAGCGGGGCCACAGATACGCAGTATTTT. It yields the protein CASSPSGATDTQYF. This sequence joins TRBV5-8 and TRBJ2-3; the match to TRBD2 covers 7 bases. This CDR3 has 14 residues. J gave up 2 bases and V 4 bases, and 4 bases lay outside the gene matches. Looked up from germline, CDR1 is SGHTS and CDR2 is YDEGEE.

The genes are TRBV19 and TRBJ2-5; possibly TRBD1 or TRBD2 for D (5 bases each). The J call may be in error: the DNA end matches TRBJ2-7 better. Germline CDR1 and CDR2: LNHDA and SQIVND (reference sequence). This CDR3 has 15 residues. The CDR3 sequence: CASSLPGRTPYEQYF. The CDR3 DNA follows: TGTGCCAGTAGTCTACCGGGACGGACCCCCTACGAGCAGTACTTC.

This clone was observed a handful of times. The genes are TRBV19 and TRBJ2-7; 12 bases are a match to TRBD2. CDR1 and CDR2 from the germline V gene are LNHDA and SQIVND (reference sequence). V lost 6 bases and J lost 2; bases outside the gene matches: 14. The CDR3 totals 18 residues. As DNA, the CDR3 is TGTGCCAGTAGACTGGCAGCCGAATCTAGCGGGGGGGCCTACGAGCAGTACTTC. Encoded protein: CASRLAAESSGGAYEQYF. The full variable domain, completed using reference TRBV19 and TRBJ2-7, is DGGITQSPKYLFRKEGQNVTLSCEQNLNHDAMYWYRQDPGQGLRLIYYSQIVNDFQKGDIAEGYSVSREKKESFPLTVTSAQKNPTAFYLCASRLAAESSGGAYEQYFGPGTRLTVT.

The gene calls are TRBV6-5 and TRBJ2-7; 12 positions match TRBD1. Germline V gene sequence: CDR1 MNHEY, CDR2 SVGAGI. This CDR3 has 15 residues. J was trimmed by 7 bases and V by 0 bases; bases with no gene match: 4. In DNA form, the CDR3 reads TGTGCCAGCAGTTACTCGGGACAGGGGGCAGGAGAGCAGTACTTC. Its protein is CASSYSGQGAGEQYF.

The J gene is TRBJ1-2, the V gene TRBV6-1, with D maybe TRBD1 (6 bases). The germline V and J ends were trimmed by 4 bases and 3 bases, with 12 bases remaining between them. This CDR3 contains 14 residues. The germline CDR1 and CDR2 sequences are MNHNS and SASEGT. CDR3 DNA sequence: TGTGCCAGCAGTGGGGCGGCAGGGGACTATGGCTACACCTTC. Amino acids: CASSGAAGDYGYTF.

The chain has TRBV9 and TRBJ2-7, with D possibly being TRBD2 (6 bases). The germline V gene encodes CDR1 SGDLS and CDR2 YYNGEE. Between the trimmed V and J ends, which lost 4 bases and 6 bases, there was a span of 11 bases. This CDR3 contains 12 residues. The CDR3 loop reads CASSPGSGEQYF. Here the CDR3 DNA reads TGTGCCAGCAGCCCCGGGAGTGGCGAGCAGTACTTC.

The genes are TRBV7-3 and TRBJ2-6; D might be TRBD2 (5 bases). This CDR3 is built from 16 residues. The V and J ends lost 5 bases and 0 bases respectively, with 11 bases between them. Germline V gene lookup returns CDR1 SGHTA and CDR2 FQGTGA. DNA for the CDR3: TGTGCCAGCAGCGGCCGAACTAGCTCTGGGGCCAACGTCCTGACTTTC. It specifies CASSGRTSSGANVLTF. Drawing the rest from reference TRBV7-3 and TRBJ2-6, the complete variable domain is GAGVSQTPSNKVTEKGKYVELRCDPISGHTALYWYRQSLGQGPEFLIYFQGTGAADDSGLPNDRFFAVRPEGSVSTLKIQRTERGDSAVYLCASSGRTSSGANVLTFGAGSRLTVL.

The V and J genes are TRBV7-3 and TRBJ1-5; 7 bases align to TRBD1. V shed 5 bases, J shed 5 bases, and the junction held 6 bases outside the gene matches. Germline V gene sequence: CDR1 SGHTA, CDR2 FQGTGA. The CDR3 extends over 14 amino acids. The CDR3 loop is CASSLQGGDQPQHF. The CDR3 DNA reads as TGTGCCAGCAGCCTACAAGGGGGCGATCAGCCCCAGCATTTT.

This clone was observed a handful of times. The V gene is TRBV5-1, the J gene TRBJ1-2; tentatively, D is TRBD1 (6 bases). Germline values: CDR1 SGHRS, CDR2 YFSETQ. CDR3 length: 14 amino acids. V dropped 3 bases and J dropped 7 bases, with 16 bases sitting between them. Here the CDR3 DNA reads TGCGCCAGCAGCTGGGGGGCAGAGCGAGGTGGCTACACCTTC. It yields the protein CASSWGAERGGYTF.

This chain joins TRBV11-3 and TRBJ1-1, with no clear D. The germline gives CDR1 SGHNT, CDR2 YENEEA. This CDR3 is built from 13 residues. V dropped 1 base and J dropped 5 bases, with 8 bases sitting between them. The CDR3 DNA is TGTGCCAGCAGCTTAGCCTTGGGAACTGAAGCTTTCTTT. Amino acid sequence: CASSLALGTEAFF.

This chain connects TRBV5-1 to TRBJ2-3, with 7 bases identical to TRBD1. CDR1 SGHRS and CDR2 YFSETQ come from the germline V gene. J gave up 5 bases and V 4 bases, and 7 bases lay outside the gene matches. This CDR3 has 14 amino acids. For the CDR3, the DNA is TGCGCCAGCAGCACCGGACAGGCTATAGATACGCAGTATTTT. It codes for CASSTGQAIDTQYF.

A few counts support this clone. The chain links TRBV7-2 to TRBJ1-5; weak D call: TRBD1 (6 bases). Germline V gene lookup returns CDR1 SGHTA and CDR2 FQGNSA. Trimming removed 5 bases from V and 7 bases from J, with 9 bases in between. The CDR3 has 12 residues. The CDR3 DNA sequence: TGTGCCAGCAGCAACGGGGGCCAGCCCCAGCATTTT. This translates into CASSNGGQPQHF.

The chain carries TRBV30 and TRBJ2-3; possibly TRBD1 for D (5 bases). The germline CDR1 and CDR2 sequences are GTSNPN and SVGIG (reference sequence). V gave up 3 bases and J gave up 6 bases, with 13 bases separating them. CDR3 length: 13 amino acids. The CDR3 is CAWSIGGADTQYF. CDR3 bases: TGTGCCTGGAGCATTGGTGGGGCGGATACGCAGTATTTT.

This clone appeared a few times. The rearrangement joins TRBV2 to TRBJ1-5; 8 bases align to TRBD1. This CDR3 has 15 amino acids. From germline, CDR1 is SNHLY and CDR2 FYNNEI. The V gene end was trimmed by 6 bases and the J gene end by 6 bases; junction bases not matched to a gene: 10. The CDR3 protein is CASRYVAGGSQPQHF. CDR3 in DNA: TGTGCCAGCAGATACGTCGCAGGGGGCAGTCAGCCCCAGCATTTT.

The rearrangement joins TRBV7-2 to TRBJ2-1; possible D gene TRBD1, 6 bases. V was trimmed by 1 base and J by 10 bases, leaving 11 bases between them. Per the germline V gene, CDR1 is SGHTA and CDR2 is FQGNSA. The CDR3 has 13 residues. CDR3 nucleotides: TGTGCCAGCAGCTTAGGGGGGCTCAGGGAGCAGTTCTTC. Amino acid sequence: CASSLGGLREQFF. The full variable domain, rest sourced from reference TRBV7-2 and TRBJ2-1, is GAGVSQSPSNKVTEKGKDVELRCDPISGHTALYWYRQSLGQGLEFLIYFQGNSAPDKSGLPSDRFSAERTGGSVSTLTIQRTQQEDSAVYLCASSLGGLREQFFGPGTRLTVL.

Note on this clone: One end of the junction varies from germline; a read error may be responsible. CDR3 protein: CASSTGLAGPAANTGELFF. The DNA for the CDR3 is TGTGCCAGCAGTACGGGACTAGCGGGTCCTGCTGCGAACACCGGGGAGCTGTTTTTT. The rearrangement links TRBV19 to TRBJ2-2; 12 positions agree with TRBD2. Germline V gene sequence: CDR1 LNHDA, CDR2 SQIVND (reference sequence). This CDR3 comprises 19 residues.

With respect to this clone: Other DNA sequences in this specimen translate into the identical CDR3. The CDR3 loop is CASSLGGQGVQPQHF. CDR3 sequence (DNA): TGTGCCAGCAGCTTAGGGGGACAGGGTGTGCAGCCCCAGCATTTT. This chain links TRBV7-8 with TRBJ1-5; 9 nucleotides align to TRBD1. The germline gives CDR1 SGHVS, CDR2 FQNEAQ. The trim removed 1 base at V and 7 bases at J, leaving 5 bases unmatched. The CDR3 totals 15 residues.

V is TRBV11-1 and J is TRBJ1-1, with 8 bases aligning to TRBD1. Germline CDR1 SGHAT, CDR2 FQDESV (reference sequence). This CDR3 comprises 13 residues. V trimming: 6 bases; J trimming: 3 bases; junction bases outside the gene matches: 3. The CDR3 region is CASSEDRDTEAFF. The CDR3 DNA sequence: TGTGCCAGCAGTGAGGACAGGGACACTGAAGCTTTCTTT. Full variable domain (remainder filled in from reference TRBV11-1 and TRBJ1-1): EAEVAQSPRYKITEKSQAVAFWCDPISGHATLYWYRQILGQGPELLVQFQDESVVDDSQLPKDRFSAERLKGVDSTLKIQPAELGDSAMYLCASSEDRDTEAFFGQGTRLTVV.

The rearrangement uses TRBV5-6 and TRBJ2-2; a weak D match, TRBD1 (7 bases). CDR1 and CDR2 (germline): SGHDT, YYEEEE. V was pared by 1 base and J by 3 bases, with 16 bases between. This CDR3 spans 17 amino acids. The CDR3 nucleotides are TGTGCCAGCAGCTTGCAGGAGACAGGGACTTACACCGGGGAGCTGTTTTTT. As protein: CASSLQETGTYTGELFF.

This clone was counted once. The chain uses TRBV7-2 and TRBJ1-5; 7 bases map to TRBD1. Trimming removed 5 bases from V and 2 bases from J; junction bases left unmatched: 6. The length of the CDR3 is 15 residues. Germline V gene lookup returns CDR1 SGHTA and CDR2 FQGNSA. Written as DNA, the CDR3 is TGTGCCAGCAGCGTCTGGACAGGTCGCAATCAGCCCCAGCATTTT. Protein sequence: CASSVWTGRNQPQHF.

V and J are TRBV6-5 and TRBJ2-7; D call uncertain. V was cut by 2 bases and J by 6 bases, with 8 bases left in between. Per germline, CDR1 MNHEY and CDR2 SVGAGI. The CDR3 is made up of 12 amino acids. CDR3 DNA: TGTGCCAGCAGTTACAATTCCCTCGAGCAGTACGTC. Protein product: CASSYNSLEQYV.

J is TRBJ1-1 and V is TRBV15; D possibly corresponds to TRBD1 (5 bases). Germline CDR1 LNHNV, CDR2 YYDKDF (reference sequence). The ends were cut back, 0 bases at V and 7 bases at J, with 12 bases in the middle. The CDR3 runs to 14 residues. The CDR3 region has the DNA TGTGCCACCAGCAGAGATAGTGGGACCGTTGAAGCTTTCTTT. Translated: CATSRDSGTVEAFF.

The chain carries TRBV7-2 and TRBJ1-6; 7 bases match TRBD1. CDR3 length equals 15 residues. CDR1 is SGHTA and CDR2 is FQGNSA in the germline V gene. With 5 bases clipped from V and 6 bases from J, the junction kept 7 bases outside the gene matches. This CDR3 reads CASSRTGPANSPLHF. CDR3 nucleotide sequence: TGTGCCAGCAGCAGGACAGGCCCTGCTAATTCACCCCTCCACTTT.